These 24 T cell receptor beta chains share one sample of origin, sequenced in a study of beta chain features in type 1 diabetes. These receptors' targets are unknown. The study reverse transcribed the entire isolated RNA, so it sequenced expressed TCRB transcripts. This table comes from immunoSEQ multiplex PCR, and its TCRdb copy is limited to in-frame clones, with some not included. This sample yields roughly 50,000 clones, of which approximately 45% are seen a single time; more than 1.4% belongs to the top ten. Study-level findings and limits: Significant though moderate, a shortening of TCRB CDR3s appeared in all four CD4+ subsets of Type 1 diabetes patients.

The specimen sequenced was Tregs from blood. These receptors all stem from a young man with type 1 diabetes.

This clone has just a few counts. V is TRBV6-1 and J is TRBJ2-7; 7 bases are a match to TRBD1. This CDR3 contains 15 residues. V was clipped by 6 bases and J by 2 bases; unmatched bases: 10. Germline V CDR1 and CDR2: MNHNS, SASEGT. The CDR3 nucleotides are TGTGCCAGCAGACCAACCGGGACAGCGACCTACGAGCAGTACTTC. Translating it yields CASRPTGTATYEQYF.

This clone was observed a few times. The V gene is TRBV7-2, the J gene TRBJ2-7, with D uncertain. The germline CDR1 and CDR2 sequences are SGHTA and FQGNSA. The CDR3 extends over 16 amino acids. The V end was cut by 5 bases, the J end by 0 bases, with 17 bases between. In DNA, the CDR3 is TGTGCCAGCAGCCACCAATCCTACTTCAACTCCTACGAGCAGTACTTC. Translation gives CASSHQSYFNSYEQYF.

In DNA form, the CDR3 reads TGTGCCAGCAGCTCACCGGGACAGGCGGGGCACGAGCAGTACTTC. Translation gives CASSSPGQAGHEQYF. J is TRBJ2-7 and V is TRBV5-4; TRBD1 agrees at 8 bases. The CDR3 loop spans 15 amino acids. Germline V lookup: CDR1 SGHNT, CDR2 YYREEE (reference sequence). The V gene end was trimmed by 3 bases and the J gene end by 5 bases; junction bases not matched to a gene: 10. The entire variable domain, with the rest obtained from reference TRBV5-4 and TRBJ2-7, is as follows: ETGVTQSPTHLIKTRGQQVTLRCSSQSGHNTVSWYQQALGQGPQFIFQYYREEENGRGNFPPRFSGLQFPNYSSELNVNALELDDSALYLCASSSPGQAGHEQYFGPGTRLTVT.

This clone occurred a few times. The CDR3 nucleotides read TGTGCCAGCTCACCGCCAGGAATAGATACGCAGTATTTT. Encoded protein: CASSPPGIDTQYF. The chain combines TRBV18 with TRBJ2-3; D call uncertain. V was cut by 3 bases and J by 5 bases, with 9 bases left in between. Germline loops: CDR1 KGHSH, CDR2 LQKENI. CDR3 size: 13 residues.

This clone was counted only a few times. The J gene is TRBJ2-1, the V gene TRBV19, with D perhaps matching TRBD1 (5 bases). V dropped 5 bases and J dropped 4 bases, with 18 bases sitting between them. CDR3 length equals 16 residues. Looked up from germline, CDR1 is LNHDA and CDR2 is SQIVND (reference sequence). Written as DNA, the CDR3 is TGTGCCAGTAGTGCCCATTGGGCAGGGTCTTACAATGAGCAGTTCTTC. Translating gives CASSAHWAGSYNEQFF.

The V call is TRBV27, the J call TRBJ1-1; D is undetermined. CDR1 MNHEY and CDR2 SMNVEV come from the germline V gene (reference sequence). V lost 2 bases to trimming and J lost 6 bases, with 10 bases between them. There are 13 residues in the CDR3. CDR3 amino acids: CASSLIMGAEAFF. The CDR3 coding sequence is TGTGCCAGCAGTTTAATTATGGGAGCTGAAGCTTTCTTT.

This clone was seen more than once but under ten times. The V gene is TRBV7-9, the J gene TRBJ2-3; unclear D gene. The CDR3 has 12 residues. Trimming removed 2 bases from V and 4 bases from J, with 4 bases in between. Per the germline V gene, CDR1 is SEHNR and CDR2 is FQNEAQ (reference sequence). The CDR3, as DNA: TGTGCCAGCAGCTTATTCGCAGATACGCAGTATTTT. As protein: CASSLFADTQYF.

This clone was recorded a few times. The J gene is TRBJ1-1, the V gene TRBV6-6, with D perhaps TRBD1 (5 bases). Germline V gene data show CDR1 as MNHNY and CDR2 as SVGAGI (reference sequence). V lost 6 bases and J 2 bases, leaving 10 bases between the germline ends. The CDR3 is 13 amino acids. The CDR3 coding sequence is TGTGCCAGCAGCTACGGACACAACACTGAAGCTTTCTTT. It specifies CASSYGHNTEAFF.

The CDR3: CASSPWTSPRINEQYF. The CDR3 DNA reads as TGTGCCAGCAGTCCCTGGACTAGCCCCAGGATTAACGAGCAGTACTTC. The chain joins TRBV27 to TRBJ2-7, with 8 bases that match TRBD2. V lost 5 bases, J lost 5 bases, and 14 bases stayed unmatched. The V gene's germline CDR1 is MNHEY and CDR2 SMNVEV (reference sequence). CDR3 length: 16 amino acids.

The chain couples TRBV9 to TRBJ2-7, with 7 nucleotides matching TRBD2. Per germline, CDR1 SGDLS and CDR2 YYNGEE. This CDR3 is built from 15 residues. Trimming removed 0 bases from V and 3 bases from J; junction bases left unmatched: 6. CDR3 region: CASSVGPSGNYEQYF. As DNA, the CDR3 is TGTGCCAGCAGCGTAGGTCCTAGCGGAAACTACGAGCAGTACTTC.

Notes on this clone: The sample holds other DNA sequences that translate to the same CDR3. The chain combines TRBV29-1 with TRBJ2-3; 9 bases are a match to TRBD2. Germline CDR1 and CDR2: SQVTM and ANQGSEA. V was clipped by 7 bases and J by 0 bases; unmatched bases: 2. The CDR3 has 13 residues. In nucleotides, the CDR3 is TGCAGCGGTCTAGCGGGGAGCACAGATACGCAGTATTTT. Translation: CSGLAGSTDTQYF.

This clone was recorded only once. The rearrangement joins TRBV7-2 to TRBJ2-1; D uncertain. The germline V and J ends were trimmed by 3 bases and 10 bases, with 10 bases remaining between them. Germline V gene data show CDR1 as SGHTA and CDR2 as FQGNSA. The CDR3 runs 12 residues. The CDR3 protein is CASSFVPLEQFF. The CDR3 coding sequence is TGTGCCAGCAGCTTCGTCCCCCTGGAGCAGTTCTTC.

This clone occurred a few times. This CDR3 reads CASNPGGQYNEQFF. The CDR3 DNA is TGTGCCAGCAACCCCGGGGGACAGTACAATGAGCAGTTCTTC. The chain couples TRBV5-4 to TRBJ2-1; D perhaps matches TRBD1 (7 bases). Looked up from germline, CDR1 is SGHNT and CDR2 is YYREEE (reference sequence). The CDR3 covers 14 residues. V shed 6 bases and J shed 4 bases, with 14 bases lying between them. The variable domain in full, with the rest retrieved from reference TRBV5-4 and TRBJ2-1, is ETGVTQSPTHLIKTRGQQVTLRCSSQSGHNTVSWYQQALGQGPQFIFQYYREEENGRGNFPPRFSGLQFPNYSSELNVNALELDDSALYLCASNPGGQYNEQFFGPGTRLTVL.

The chain joins TRBV6-4 to TRBJ1-2; tentatively, D is TRBD1 (6 bases). Germline assignment: CDR1 MRHNA and CDR2 SNTAGT. V shed 2 bases and J shed 8 bases, with 9 bases lying between them. The CDR3 extends over 12 amino acids. CDR3 in amino acids: CASSDGGLGYTF. The CDR3 coding sequence is TGTGCCAGCAGTGACGGGGGCCTGGGCTACACCTTC.

The V call is TRBV6-5, the J call TRBJ2-1, with D maybe TRBD2 (6 bases). Germline V gives CDR1 MNHEY, CDR2 SVGAGI. CDR3 length: 16 amino acids. V lost 0 bases and J lost 1, with 10 bases in between. CDR3 in DNA: TGTGCCAGCAGTTACTCCGGGACTGTTTCCTACAATGAGCAGTTCTTC. The encoded protein is CASSYSGTVSYNEQFF.

The rearrangement links TRBV7-8 to TRBJ2-3, with TRBD2 identical over 10 bases. V trimming: 0 bases; J trimming: 5 bases; junction bases outside the gene matches: 2. From germline, CDR1 is SGHVS and CDR2 FQNEAQ. The CDR3 is made up of 15 amino acids. The CDR3 nucleotides are TGTGCCAGCAGCTTAGCCTGGACTAGCGGAGATACGCAGTATTTT. It is translated as CASSLAWTSGDTQYF.

The J gene is TRBJ2-1, the V gene TRBV2; no firm D call. Germline CDR1 reads SNHLY; CDR2 reads FYNNEI. The CDR3 covers 11 residues. V was pared by 10 bases and J by 3 bases, with 7 bases between. The CDR3: CATRDYNEQFF. The DNA for the CDR3 is TGTGCCACTCGCGACTACAATGAGCAGTTCTTC.

This rearrangement joins TRBV7-6 to TRBJ2-1, with D hard to call. There are 16 residues in the CDR3. Per germline, CDR1 SGHVS and CDR2 FNYEAQ. V was clipped by 1 base and J by 0 bases, with 10 bases between them. CDR3 nucleotides: TGTGCCAGCAGCTTAGAATCGCCGAGCTCCTACAATGAGCAGTTCTTC. Protein product: CASSLESPSSYNEQFF.

This clone was picked up one time. The chain uses TRBV19 and TRBJ2-4; D call uncertain. In germline, CDR1 is LNHDA, CDR2 SQIVND (reference sequence). Trimming left V 5 bases short and J 0 bases short, with 20 bases between. The CDR3 spans 18 residues. CDR3 bases: TGTGCCAGTAGTGGCCAGGAAGCAGTGTCACTAGCCAAAAACATTCAGTACTTC. It is translated as CASSGQEAVSLAKNIQYF.

This clone turned up a few times. The chain is built from TRBV18 and TRBJ2-2, with D maybe TRBD1 (6 bases). There are 16 residues in the CDR3. V gave up 3 bases and J gave up 0 bases, with 11 bases separating them. Per germline, CDR1 KGHSH and CDR2 LQKENI. The CDR3 DNA follows: TGTGCCAGCTCACCTTCCGCAGGGGCGAACACCGGGGAGCTGTTTTTT. Amino acid sequence: CASSPSAGANTGELFF. The full variable domain, its missing parts supplied by reference TRBV18 and TRBJ2-2, is NAGVMQNPRHLVRRRGQEARLRCSPMKGHSHVYWYRQLPEEGLKFMVYLQKENIIDESGMPKERFSAEFPKEGPSILRIQQVVRGDSAAYFCASSPSAGANTGELFFGEGSRLTVL.

This clone has just a few counts. The rearrangement joins TRBV4-3 to TRBJ2-1, with 9 bases lining up with TRBD2. Losses at the gene ends were 1 base for V and 9 bases for J; bases not matched to a gene: 13. The CDR3 length is 17 residues. Germline lookup yields CDR1 LGHNA and CDR2 YSLEER. The CDR3 bases are TGCGCCAGCAGCCAAGGGGTGCGCGGGAGGGATTTTATTGAGCAGTTCTTC. This encodes CASSQGVRGRDFIEQFF.

J is TRBJ1-1 and V is TRBV18; D unresolved. Looked up from germline, CDR1 is KGHSH and CDR2 is LQKENI. The V end was cut by 3 bases, the J end by 3 bases, with 8 bases between. The CDR3 runs 13 residues. The CDR3 DNA reads as TGTGCCAGCTCACCTTCCCCAGACACTGAAGCTTTCTTT. Its translation is CASSPSPDTEAFF.

The chain has TRBV28 and TRBJ2-7; D uncertain. V was trimmed by 3 bases and J by 0 bases, leaving 15 bases between them. The CDR3 sequence is 16 residues long. CDR1 and CDR2 (germline): MDHEN, SYDVKM. CDR3 loop: CASSFYSLRGSYEQYF. The CDR3 DNA sequence: TGTGCCAGCAGTTTTTATTCTTTGAGAGGCTCCTACGAGCAGTACTTC.

The V call is TRBV5-1, the J call TRBJ2-5; no clear D. The tail of the sequence fits TRBJ2-7 better, so the J call may be wrong. The germline V gene has CDR1 SGHRS and CDR2 YFSETQ. The CDR3 is 15 amino acids. Written as DNA, the CDR3 is TGCGCCAGCTTCCATCAACCGGGTCCGTTTAACGAGCAGTACTTC. Protein: CASFHQPGPFNEQYF.